This T cell receptor beta chain was found in a study of T cells after yellow fever vaccination. Study background: Preparing low-cell-number fractions relied on SMART-Seq v4 Ultra Low Input.

Germline V gene sequence: CDR1 MNHNS, CDR2 SASEGT. The length of the CDR3 is 16 residues. Trimming took 5 bases from V and 4 from J, leaving 18 bases between them. As to this clonotype: The antigen is undetermined.

Study-level findings and limits: Most clones from primary vaccination were detected again post-booster (about 95% CD4, 88% CD8).

TCR cDNA, made by 5'RACE template switching, carried an added universal primer site and UMIs. TCRdb used MiXCR to reprocess the 5' RACE reads, holding one entry per CDR3 protein. This table has about 400,000 distinct CDR3 sequences, under 14% appearing once. Sequencing was performed on PBMCs, taken on the day of the first yellow fever vaccination. J is TRBJ1-5 and V is TRBV6-1, with D perhaps matching TRBD1 (6 bases). The clonotype originates from a man between 18 and 29 years old who received the YFV17D yellow fever vaccine. DNA of the CDR3: TGTGCCAGCAGTCCCGGGGGCAGGGAGGGGAATCAGCCCCAGCATTTT. Its translation is CASSPGGREGNQPQHF.